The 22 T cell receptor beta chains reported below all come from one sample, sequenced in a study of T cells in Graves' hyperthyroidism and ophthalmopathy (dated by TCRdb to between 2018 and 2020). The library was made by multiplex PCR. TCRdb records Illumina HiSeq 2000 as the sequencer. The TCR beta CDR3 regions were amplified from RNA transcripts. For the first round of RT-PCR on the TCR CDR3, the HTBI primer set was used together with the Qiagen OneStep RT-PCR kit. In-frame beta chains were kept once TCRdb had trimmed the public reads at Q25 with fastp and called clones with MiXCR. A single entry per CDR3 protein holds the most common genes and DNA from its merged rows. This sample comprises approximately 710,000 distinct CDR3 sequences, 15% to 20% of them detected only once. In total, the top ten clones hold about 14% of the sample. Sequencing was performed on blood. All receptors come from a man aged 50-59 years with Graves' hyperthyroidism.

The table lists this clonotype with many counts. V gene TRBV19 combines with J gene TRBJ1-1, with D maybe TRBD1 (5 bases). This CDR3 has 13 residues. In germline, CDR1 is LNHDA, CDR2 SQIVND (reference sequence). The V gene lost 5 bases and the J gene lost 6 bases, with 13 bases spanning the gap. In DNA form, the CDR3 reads TGTGCCAGTAGTCCGGGGCCTAGGGCTGAAGCTTTCTTT. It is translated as CASSPGPRAEAFF.

The CDR3 bases are TGTGCCAGCAGTTGGGACAGGGAGACTGGCTACACCTTC. It is translated as CASSWDRETGYTF. The J gene is TRBJ1-2, the V gene TRBV6-2 or TRBV6-3, with 9 bases identical to TRBD1. The germline V gene encodes CDR1 MNHEY and CDR2 SVGEGT. This CDR3 is 13 amino acids long. V trimming: 4 bases; J trimming: 7 bases; junction bases outside the gene matches: 4.

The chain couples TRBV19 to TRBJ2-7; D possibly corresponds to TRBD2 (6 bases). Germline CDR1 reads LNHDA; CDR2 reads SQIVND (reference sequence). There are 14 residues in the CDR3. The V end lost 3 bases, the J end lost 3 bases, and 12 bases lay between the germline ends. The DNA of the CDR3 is TGTGCCAGTAGTATCGGAATGGGGGGCTACGAGCAGTACTTC. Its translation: CASSIGMGGYEQYF. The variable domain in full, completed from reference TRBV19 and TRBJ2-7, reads DGGITQSPKYLFRKEGQNVTLSCEQNLNHDAMYWYRQDPGQGLRLIYYSQIVNDFQKGDIAEGYSVSREKKESFPLTVTSAQKNPTAFYLCASSIGMGGYEQYFGPGTRLTVT.

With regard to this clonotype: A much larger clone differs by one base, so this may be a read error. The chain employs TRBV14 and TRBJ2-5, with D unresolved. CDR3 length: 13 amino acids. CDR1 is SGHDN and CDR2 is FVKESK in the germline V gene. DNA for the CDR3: TGTACCAGCAGCCTTAGGGTGTTCGAGACCCAGTACTTC. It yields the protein CTSSLRVFETQYF.

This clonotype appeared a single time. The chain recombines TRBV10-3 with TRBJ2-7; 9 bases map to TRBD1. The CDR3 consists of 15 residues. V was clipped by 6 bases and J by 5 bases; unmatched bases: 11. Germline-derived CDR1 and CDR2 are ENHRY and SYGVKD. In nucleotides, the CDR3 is TGTGCCATCAGGAATCCCGGGACAGGGAGGAACGAGCAGTACTTC. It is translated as CAIRNPGTGRNEQYF.

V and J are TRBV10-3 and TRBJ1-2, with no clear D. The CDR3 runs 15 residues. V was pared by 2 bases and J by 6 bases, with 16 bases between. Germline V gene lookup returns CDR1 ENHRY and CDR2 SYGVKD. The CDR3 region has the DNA TGTGCCATCAGTGAGGAAGGAGGGCAGTACGATGGCTACACCTTC. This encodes CAISEEGGQYDGYTF.

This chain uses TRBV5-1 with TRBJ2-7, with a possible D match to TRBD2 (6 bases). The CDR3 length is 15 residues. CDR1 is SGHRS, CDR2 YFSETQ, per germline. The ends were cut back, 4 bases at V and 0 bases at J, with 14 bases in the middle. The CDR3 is CASSPGGVNSYEQYF. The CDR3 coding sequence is TGCGCCAGCAGCCCGGGCGGGGTAAACTCCTACGAGCAGTACTTC.

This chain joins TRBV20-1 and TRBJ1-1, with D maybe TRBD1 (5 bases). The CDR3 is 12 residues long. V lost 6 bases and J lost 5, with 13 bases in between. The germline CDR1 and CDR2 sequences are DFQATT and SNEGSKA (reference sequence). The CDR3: CSAGALRTEAFF. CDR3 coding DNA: TGCAGTGCCGGGGCCCTTAGAACTGAAGCTTTCTTT.

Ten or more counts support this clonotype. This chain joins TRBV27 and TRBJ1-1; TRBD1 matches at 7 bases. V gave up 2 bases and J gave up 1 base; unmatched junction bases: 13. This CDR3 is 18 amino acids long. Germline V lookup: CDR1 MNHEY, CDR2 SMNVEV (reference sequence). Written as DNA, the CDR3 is TGTGCCAGCAGTTTAGGGGTAGGAGGGGGCGCGGGGAACACTGAAGCTTTCTTT. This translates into CASSLGVGGGAGNTEAFF.

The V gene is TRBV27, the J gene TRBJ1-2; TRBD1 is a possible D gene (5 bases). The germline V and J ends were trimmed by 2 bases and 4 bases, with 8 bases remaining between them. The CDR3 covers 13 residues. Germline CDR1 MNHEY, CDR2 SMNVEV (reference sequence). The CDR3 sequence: CASSLKGTYGYTF. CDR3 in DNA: TGTGCCAGCAGTTTAAAGGGGACCTATGGCTACACCTTC.

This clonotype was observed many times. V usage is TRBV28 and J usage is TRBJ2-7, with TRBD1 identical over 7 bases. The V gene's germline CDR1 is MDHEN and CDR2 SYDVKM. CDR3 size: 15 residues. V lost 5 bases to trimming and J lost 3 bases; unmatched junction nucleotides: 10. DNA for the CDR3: TGTGCCAGCAGTCCCCTAGGGGGCTCCAACTACGAGCAGTACTTC. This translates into CASSPLGGSNYEQYF.

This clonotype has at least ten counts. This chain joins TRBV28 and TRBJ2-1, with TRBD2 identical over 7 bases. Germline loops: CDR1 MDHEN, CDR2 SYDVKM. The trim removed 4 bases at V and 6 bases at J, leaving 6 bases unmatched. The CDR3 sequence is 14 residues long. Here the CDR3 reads CASSSAGTINEQFF. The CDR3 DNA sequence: TGTGCCAGCAGTTCCGCCGGGACTATCAATGAGCAGTTCTTC.

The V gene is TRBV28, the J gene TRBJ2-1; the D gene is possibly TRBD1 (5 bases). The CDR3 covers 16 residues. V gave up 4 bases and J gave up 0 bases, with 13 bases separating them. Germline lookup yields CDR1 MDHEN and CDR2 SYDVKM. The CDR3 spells CASSYSRQSSYNEQFF. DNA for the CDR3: TGTGCCAGCAGTTATTCCCGACAGAGCTCCTACAATGAGCAGTTCTTC.

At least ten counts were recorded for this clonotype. For the CDR3, the DNA is TGTGCCAGCAGCGCGGGCTTCACGGATACGCAGTATTTT. It codes for CASSAGFTDTQYF. The chain uses TRBV11-3 and TRBJ2-3; possible D gene TRBD2, 5 bases. The CDR3 has 13 amino acids. Trimming pared 5 bases from V and 6 bases from J, leaving 12 bases between. The germline V gene encodes CDR1 SGHNT and CDR2 YENEEA. The full variable domain, rest sourced from reference TRBV11-3 and TRBJ2-3, is EAGVVQSPRYKIIEKKQPVAFWCNPISGHNTLYWYLQNLGQGPELLIRYENEEAVDDSQLPKDRFSAERLKGVDSTLKIQPAELGDSAVYLCASSAGFTDTQYFGPGTRLTVL.

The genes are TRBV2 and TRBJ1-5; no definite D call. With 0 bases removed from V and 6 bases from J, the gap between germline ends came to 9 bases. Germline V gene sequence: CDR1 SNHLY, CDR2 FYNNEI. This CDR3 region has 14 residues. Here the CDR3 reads CASSEAQGSQPQHF. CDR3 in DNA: TGTGCCAGCAGTGAAGCTCAAGGAAGTCAGCCCCAGCATTTT.

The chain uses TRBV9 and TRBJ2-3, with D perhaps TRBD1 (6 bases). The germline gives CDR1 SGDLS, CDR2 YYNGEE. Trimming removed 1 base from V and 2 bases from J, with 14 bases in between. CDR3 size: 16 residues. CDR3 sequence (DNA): TGTGCCAGCAGCGTACGATCTTGGACAGACACAGATACGCAGTATTTT. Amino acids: CASSVRSWTDTDTQYF.

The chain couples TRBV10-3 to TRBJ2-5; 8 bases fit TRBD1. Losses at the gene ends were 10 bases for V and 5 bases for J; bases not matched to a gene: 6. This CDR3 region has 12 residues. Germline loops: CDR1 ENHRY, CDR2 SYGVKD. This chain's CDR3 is CATADREETQYF. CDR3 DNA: TGTGCCACTGCGGACAGGGAGGAGACCCAGTACTTC.

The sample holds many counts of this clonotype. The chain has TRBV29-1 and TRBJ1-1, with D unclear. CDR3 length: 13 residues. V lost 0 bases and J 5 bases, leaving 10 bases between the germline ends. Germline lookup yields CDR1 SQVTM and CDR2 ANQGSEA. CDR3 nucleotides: TGCAGCGTTGAAGAGCAGGAGCGTACTGAAGCTTTCTTT. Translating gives CSVEEQERTEAFF. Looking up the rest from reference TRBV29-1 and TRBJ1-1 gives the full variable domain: SAVISQKPSRDICQRGTSLTIQCQVDSQVTMMFWYRQQPGQSLTLIATANQGSEATYESGFVIDKFPISRPNLTFSTLTVSNMSPEDSSIYLCSVEEQERTEAFFGQGTRLTVV.

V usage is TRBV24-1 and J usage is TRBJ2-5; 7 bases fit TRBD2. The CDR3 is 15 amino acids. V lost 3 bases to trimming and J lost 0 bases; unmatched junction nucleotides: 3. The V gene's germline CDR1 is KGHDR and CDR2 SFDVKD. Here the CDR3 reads CATSDGRGYQETQYF. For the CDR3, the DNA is TGTGCCACCAGTGATGGGAGGGGCTACCAAGAGACCCAGTACTTC.

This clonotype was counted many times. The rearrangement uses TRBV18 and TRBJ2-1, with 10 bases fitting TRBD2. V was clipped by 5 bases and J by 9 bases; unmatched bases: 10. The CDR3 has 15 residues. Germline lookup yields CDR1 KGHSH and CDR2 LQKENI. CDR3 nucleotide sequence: TGTGCCAGCTCAGGCGCTAGCGGGAGTCGGGGTGAGCAGTTCTTC. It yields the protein CASSGASGSRGEQFF.

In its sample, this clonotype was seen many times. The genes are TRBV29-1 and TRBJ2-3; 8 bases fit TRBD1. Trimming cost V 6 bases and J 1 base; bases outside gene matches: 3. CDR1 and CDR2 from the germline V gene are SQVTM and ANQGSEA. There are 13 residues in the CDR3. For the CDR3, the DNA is TGCAGCGTCGGACAGGGCCGCACAGATACGCAGTATTTT. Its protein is CSVGQGRTDTQYF.

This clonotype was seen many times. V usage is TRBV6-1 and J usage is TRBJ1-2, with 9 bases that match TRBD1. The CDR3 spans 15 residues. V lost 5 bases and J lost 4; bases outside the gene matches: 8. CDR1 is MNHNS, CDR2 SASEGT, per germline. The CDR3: CASSFIDRGFYGYTF. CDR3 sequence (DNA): TGTGCCAGCAGTTTTATTGACAGGGGGTTCTATGGCTACACCTTC.